A selection of T cell receptor beta chains follows, all from one sample in a study of cytomegalovirus exposure and HLA in healthy donors. TCRdb's copy holds only in-frame clones and misses some; the assay was immunoSEQ multiplex PCR. Among 150,000 to 200,000 clones listed, 80% were seen once. Sequencing input: PBMCs. Every receptor here comes from a man under 40 in good health and CMV-seropositive. Each CDR3 is given without its conserved first and last residue. The order of the fields is V gene, CDR3 protein.

>TRBV11-3
ASSLAVNTGELF
>TRBV6-1
ASSGTGGFADTQY
>TRBV7-2
ASSSDQLAGGVSYNEQF
>TRBV5-5
ASSHNPGSLPYGYT
>TRBV6-5
ASSYSRDSSYEQY
>TRBV10-3
AISELTSGVSTDTQY
>TRBV5-6
ASSLAGTGGNEKLF
>TRBV10-2
ASSEPGSFRTHEQY
>TRBV6-5
ASSLGGGTGELF
>TRBV4-1
ASSQAPGQGRSGANVLT
>TRBV4-1
ASSQLAGTAYEQY
>TRBV4-2
ASSQEPFGQGDGNEQF
>TRBV2
ASGDGQGKNIQY
>TRBV7-9
ASSRVGVNTEAF
>TRBV7-2
ASSQEGTSIGYT
>TRBV7-2
ASSSSGKDYGYT
>TRBV7-2
ASSPTGTHQPQH
>TRBV6-1
ASRFGVNQPQH
>TRBV6-1
ASTQFWRNTEAF
>TRBV5-1
ASSWGRDMNTDTQY
>TRBV30
AWSPSKGGRPNYEQY
>TRBV9
ASNPTGGDEQY
>TRBV18
ASSPLASDTGELF
>TRBV9
ASSVEASAAAKLF
>TRBV6-5
ASSYRERGEKA
>TRBV6-5
ASSREAGAFYEQY
>TRBV6-1
ASSEGTGPNEKLF
>TRBV6-6
ASSYRPGQDYEQY
>TRBV18
ASSPAGSGPMGEQY
>TRBV7-9
ASSLAVGDNTEAF
>TRBV7-6
ASSVKTGASNTEAF
>TRBV30
AWSEGQANQPQH
>TRBV11-3
ASSRDSRRLGYT
>TRBV15
ATSRGSSLVYNEQF
>TRBV29-1
SVVAVGKVAKNIQY
>TRBV27
ASSLGRGSNTQY
>TRBV10-3
AINPGSGGMGETQY
>TRBV5-6
ASSSTGGTEAF
>TRBV7-3
ASSPMGETEAF
>TRBV27
ASSLGREAFPYEQY
>TRBV5-1
ASRQGSGYEQY